This is a list of T cell receptor beta chains from one sample in a study of identical twins. TCRdb used MiXCR to reprocess the 5' RACE reads, holding one entry per CDR3 protein. The data hold about 720,000 distinct CDR3 sequences, with 8.5% to 9.5% observed a single time. These data were likewise used in another study, on yellow fever vaccine responses in identical twins.

Sequenced: PBMCs. These receptor sequences come from a woman aged 18-29 years in good health. Both conserved end residues are trimmed from each CDR3.

TRBJ2-1 TRBV4-1 ASSQSGLAYDEQF
TRBJ2-1 TRBV7-2 ASSAPYNEQF
TRBJ2-7 TRBV20-1 SARTPALRDEQY
TRBJ1-2 TRBV28 ASNSGWGYT
TRBJ2-5 TRBV9 ASSGDLTRKTQY
TRBJ2-6 TRBV3-1 ASSQRPFSLSGANVLT
TRBJ2-2 TRBV18 ASSPKDGELF
TRBJ2-3 TRBV15 ATSSSSAGTDTQY
TRBJ2-2 TRBV20-1 SAGIISTGELF
TRBJ2-1 TRBV29-1 SGGQSSYNEQF